The 2 T cell receptor beta chains below were found in one sample sequenced in a study of blood T cell repertoires in COVID-19. Using immunoSEQ multiplex PCR, the repertoire was profiled, and TCRdb retains in-frame clones only, with some absent. The data show over 200,000 clones, roughly four fifths seen once. The source material was peripheral blood. The receptors derive from a woman aged 40 to 55 with active or convalescent COVID-19.

This clone has more than one count but fewer than ten. The V and J genes are TRBV28 and TRBJ1-1, with a tentative D call TRBD1 (5 bases). The CDR3 extends over 14 amino acids. The germline V gene encodes CDR1 MDHEN and CDR2 SYDVKM. V dropped 5 bases and J dropped 5 bases, with 15 bases sitting between them. CDR3 coding DNA: TGTGCCAGCAGTCCCCTGGCAGGGAATACTGAAGCTTTCTTT. It is translated as CASSPLAGNTEAFF.

This clone was picked up one time. V and J are TRBV6-5 and TRBJ2-1; tentative D call: TRBD2 (6 bases). This CDR3 is built from 12 residues. CDR1 and CDR2 (germline): MNHEY, SVGAGI. Trimming took off 8 bases at V and 3 bases at J, with 8 bases between the two ends. In DNA form, the CDR3 reads TGTGCCAGCGGGGGGATCTACAATGAGCAGTTCTTC. Translated: CASGGIYNEQFF.